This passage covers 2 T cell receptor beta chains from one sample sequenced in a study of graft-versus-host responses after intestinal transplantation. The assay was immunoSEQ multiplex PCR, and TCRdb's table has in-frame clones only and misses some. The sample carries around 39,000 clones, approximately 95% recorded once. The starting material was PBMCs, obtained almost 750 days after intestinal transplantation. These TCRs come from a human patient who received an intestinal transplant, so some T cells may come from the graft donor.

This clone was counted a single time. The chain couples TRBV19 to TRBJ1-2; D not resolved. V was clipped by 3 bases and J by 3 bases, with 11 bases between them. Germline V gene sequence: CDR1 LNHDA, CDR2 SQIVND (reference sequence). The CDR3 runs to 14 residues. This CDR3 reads CASSIVAGYYGYTF. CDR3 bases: TGTGCCAGTAGTATTGTGGCAGGATACTATGGCTACACCTTC.

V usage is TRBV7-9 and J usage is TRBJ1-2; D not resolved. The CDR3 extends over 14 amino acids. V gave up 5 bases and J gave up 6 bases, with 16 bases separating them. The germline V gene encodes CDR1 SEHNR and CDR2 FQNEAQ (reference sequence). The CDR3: CASSPAGARNGYTF. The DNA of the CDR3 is TGTGCCAGCAGCCCGGCCGGCGCGAGAAATGGCTACACCTTC.